Sequencing of this TCR beta chain was carried out in a study of blood T cell repertoires in COVID-19. In the study overall: Sites across the United States, Italy and Spain contributed samples from acute and convalescent COVID-19. T cells, B-cell-depleted T cells, or PBMCs provided the cDNA or gDNA that served as material.

CDR1 is MNHNS and CDR2 is SASEGT in the germline V gene. The CDR3 runs to 15 residues. J was trimmed by 10 bases and V by 3 bases; bases with no gene match: 8. Per the original methods: Amplification of reference gene primers provided the estimated nucleated cell counts. Using immunoSEQ multiplex PCR, the repertoire was profiled, and TCRdb retains in-frame clones only, with some absent. V, J and clone size are those of that table, while D and trimming were read from the DNA. The repertoire holds around 280,000 clones, with around 81% as singletons. The chain employs TRBV6-1 and TRBJ1-6; 8 bases fit TRBD1. The sequencing input was peripheral blood. The clonotype originates from a woman aged 50 to 65 with active or convalescent COVID-19. The CDR3 DNA reads TGTGCCAGCAGTGATGACAGGGGACTTATGTCACCCCTCCACTTT. It encodes CASSDDRGLMSPLHF.